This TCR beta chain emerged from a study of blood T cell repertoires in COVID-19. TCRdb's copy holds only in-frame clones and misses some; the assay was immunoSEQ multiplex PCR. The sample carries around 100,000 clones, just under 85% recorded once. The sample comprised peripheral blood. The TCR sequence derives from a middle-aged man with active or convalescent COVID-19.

The CDR3 DNA reads TGTGCCAGCAGCCGGGACAGGGTGGCTGGCTACACCTTC. Residues: CASSRDRVAGYTF. V is TRBV7-9 and J is TRBJ1-2; TRBD1 matches 9 bases. Looked up from germline, CDR1 is SEHNR and CDR2 is FQNEAQ (reference sequence). Trimming at V came to 5 bases and at J to 7 bases, leaving 5 bases not matched to a gene. The CDR3 runs 13 residues.